A selection of T cell receptor beta chains follows, all from one sample in a study of vaccination and CD4 T cells after COVID-19. TCRdb independently ran MiXCR on the PCR reads; one entry per CDR3 protein. The sample contains 10,000 or so distinct CDR3 sequences, about half of which appear only once. Their antigens are not known. The specimen sequenced was CD4+ T cells from blood, cultured in vitro. All receptors come from a human donor who had recovered from COVID-19. The CDR3 runs from the conserved cysteine through the conserved F or W. Each record gives: V gene, J gene, D gene, clone size, CDR3 protein, CDR3 DNA. A D gene is named only where the DNA matches it firmly. Not all rows give a size; the values are once, few, many and, for expanded clones, a class.

V: TRBV2; J: TRBJ1-5; D: -; size: once; CDR3: CASSAGPNQPQHF; DNA: TGTGCCAGCAGTGCAGGTCCTAATCAGCCCCAGCATTTT
V: TRBV6-2/TRBV6-3; J: TRBJ2-1; D: TRBD2; size: few; CDR3: CASMTSGGINEQFF; DNA: TGTGCCAGCATGACTAGCGGGGGGATAAATGAGCAGTTCTTC
V: TRBV20-1; J: TRBJ1-1; D: -; size: once; CDR3: CSARDPGKHTEAFF; DNA: TGCAGTGCTAGAGATCCAGGAAAACACACTGAAGCTTTCTTT
V: TRBV20-1; J: TRBJ1-4; D: -; size: once; CDR3: CSARATGTTNEKLFF; DNA: TGCAGTGCTAGAGCTACAGGAACAACTAATGAAAAACTGTTTTTT
V: TRBV5-4; J: TRBJ2-7; D: -; size: -; CDR3: CASSLGHYEQYF; DNA: TGTGCCAGCAGCTTGGGACACTACGAGCAGTACTTC
V: TRBV20-1; J: TRBJ2-5; D: -; size: -; CDR3: CSARSPQETQYF; DNA: TGCAGTGCTAGGTCCCCCCAAGAGACCCAGTACTTC
V: TRBV7-6; J: TRBJ1-5; D: -; size: -; CDR3: CASSAAGDQPQHF; DNA: TGTGCCAGCAGCGCGGCAGGGGATCAGCCCCAGCATTTT
V: TRBV6-5; J: TRBJ1-2; D: TRBD1; size: -; CDR3: CASSYQGAPNYGYTF; DNA: TGTGCCAGCAGTTACCAGGGGGCGCCTAACTATGGCTACACCTTC
V: TRBV20-1; J: TRBJ1-1; D: -; size: -; CDR3: CSASRTEAFF; DNA: TGCAGTGCTAGTCGGACTGAAGCTTTCTTT
V: TRBV18; J: TRBJ2-2; D: -; size: -; CDR3: CASSLSTLTGELFF; DNA: TGTGCCAGCTCACTCTCGACGTTAACCGGGGAGCTGTTTTTT
V: TRBV6-5; J: TRBJ2-7; D: TRBD2; size: -; CDR3: CASSYYAGLAGDEQYF; DNA: TGTGCCAGCAGTTACTACGCTGGACTAGCGGGAGACGAGCAGTACTTC
V: TRBV7-2; J: TRBJ1-1; D: -; size: once; CDR3: CASSLGVRANTEAFF; DNA: TGTGCCAGCAGCTTAGGGGTCAGGGCTAACACTGAAGCTTTCTTT
V: TRBV5-4; J: TRBJ2-3; D: -; size: -; CDR3: CASSLGLIQEMSTDTQYF; DNA: TGTGCCAGCAGCTTGGGACTTATACAGGAGATGAGCACAGATACGCAGTATTTT
V: TRBV6-5; J: TRBJ1-1; D: -; size: -; CDR3: CASSYGVGNTEAFF; DNA: TGTGCCAGCAGTTACGGAGTGGGGAACACTGAAGCTTTCTTT
V: TRBV6-1; J: TRBJ2-7; D: TRBD1; size: -; CDR3: CASNPGQGYEQYF; DNA: TGTGCCAGCAATCCGGGACAGGGCTACGAGCAGTACTTC
V: TRBV21-1; J: TRBJ1-2; D: -; size: -; CDR3: CASSKDAVPGYGYTF; DNA: TGTGCCAGCAGCAAAGATGCTGTGCCAGGTTATGGCTACACCTTC
V: TRBV19; J: TRBJ2-7; D: -; size: -; CDR3: CASSFGPWMYEQYF; DNA: TGTGCCAGTAGTTTCGGACCCTGGATGTACGAGCAGTACTTC
V: TRBV2; J: TRBJ2-2; D: -; size: -; CDR3: CATQSAGELFF; DNA: TGTGCCACCCAATCGGCCGGGGAGCTGTTTTTT
V: TRBV2; J: TRBJ1-2; D: -; size: -; CDR3: CASSALSANYGYTF; DNA: TGTGCCAGCAGCGCGCTGTCAGCTAACTATGGCTACACCTTC
V: TRBV5-6; J: TRBJ1-5; D: -; size: -; CDR3: CASSLMGNRNQPQHF; DNA: TGTGCCAGCAGCTTGATGGGGAACCGCAATCAGCCCCAGCATTTT